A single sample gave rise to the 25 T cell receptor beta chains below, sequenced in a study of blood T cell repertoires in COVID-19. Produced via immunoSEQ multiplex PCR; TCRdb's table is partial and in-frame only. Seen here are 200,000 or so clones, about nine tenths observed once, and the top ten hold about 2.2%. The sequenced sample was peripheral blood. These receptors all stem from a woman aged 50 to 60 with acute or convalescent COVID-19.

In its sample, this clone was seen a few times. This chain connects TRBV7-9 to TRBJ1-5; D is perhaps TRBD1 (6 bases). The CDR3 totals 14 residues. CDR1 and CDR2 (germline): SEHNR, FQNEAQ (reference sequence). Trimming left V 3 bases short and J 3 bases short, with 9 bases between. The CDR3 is CASSLTGHNQPQHF. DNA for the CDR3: TGTGCCAGCAGCTTGACAGGTCACAATCAGCCCCAGCATTTT.

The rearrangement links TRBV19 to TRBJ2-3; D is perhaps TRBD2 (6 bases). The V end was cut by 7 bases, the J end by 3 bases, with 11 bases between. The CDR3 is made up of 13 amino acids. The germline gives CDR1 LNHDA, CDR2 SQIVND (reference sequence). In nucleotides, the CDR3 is TGTGCCAGTATCGGGAGAGAGACAGATACGCAGTATTTT. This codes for CASIGRETDTQYF.

The CDR3 DNA is TGCAGCGCAATCAGGGTGCTGAACACTGAAGCTTTCTTT. This encodes CSAIRVLNTEAFF. The chain has TRBV29-1 and TRBJ1-1; D may be TRBD1 (5 bases). Per germline, CDR1 SQVTM and CDR2 ANQGSEA. Trimming cost V 7 bases and J 0 bases, with 12 bases left between them. This CDR3 is built from 13 residues. The full variable domain, in which reference TRBV29-1 and TRBJ1-1 provide the parts outside the CDR3, is SAVISQKPSRDICQRGTSLTIQCQVDSQVTMMFWYRQQPGQSLTLIATANQGSEATYESGFVIDKFPISRPNLTFSTLTVSNMSPEDSSIYLCSAIRVLNTEAFFGQGTRLTVV.

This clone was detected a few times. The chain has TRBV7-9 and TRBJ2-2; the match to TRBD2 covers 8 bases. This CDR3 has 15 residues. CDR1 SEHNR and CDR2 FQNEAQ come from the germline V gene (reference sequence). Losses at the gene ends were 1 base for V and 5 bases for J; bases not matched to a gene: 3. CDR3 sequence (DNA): TGTGCCAGCAGCTTAGGACTAGCGCCGACCGGGGAGCTGTTTTTT. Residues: CASSLGLAPTGELFF.

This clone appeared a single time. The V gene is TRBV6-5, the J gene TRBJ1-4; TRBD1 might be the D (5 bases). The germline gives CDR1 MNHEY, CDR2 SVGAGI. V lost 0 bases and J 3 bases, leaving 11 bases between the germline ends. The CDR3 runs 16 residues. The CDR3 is CASSYSPQGANEKLFF. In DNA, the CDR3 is TGTGCCAGCAGTTACTCGCCGCAGGGTGCTAATGAAAAACTGTTTTTT.

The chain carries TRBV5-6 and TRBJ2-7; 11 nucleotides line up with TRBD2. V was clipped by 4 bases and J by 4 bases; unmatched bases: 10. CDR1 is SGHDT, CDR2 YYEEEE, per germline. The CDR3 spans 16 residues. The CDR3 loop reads CASSPVGVAGGYEQYF. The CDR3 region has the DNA TGTGCCAGCAGCCCCGTAGGGGTAGCGGGGGGGTACGAGCAGTACTTC.

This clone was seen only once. The CDR3 region has the DNA TGCGCCAGCAGTCAATCTGCGACTAGCGAGGCCTACAATGAGCAGTTCTTC. Translating it yields CASSQSATSEAYNEQFF. The chain joins TRBV23-1 to TRBJ2-1, with 8 bases aligning to TRBD2. TRBV23-1 belongs to the ORF category, with a function that is uncertain. Losses at the gene ends were 0 bases for V and 2 bases for J; bases not matched to a gene: 6. This CDR3 spans 17 amino acids.

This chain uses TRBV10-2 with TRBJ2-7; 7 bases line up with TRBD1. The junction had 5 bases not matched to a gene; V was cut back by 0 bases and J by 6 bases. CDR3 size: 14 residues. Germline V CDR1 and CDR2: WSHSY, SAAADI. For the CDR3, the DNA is TGCGCCAGCAGTGAGTCGCAGACAGGGACCGAGCAGTACTTC. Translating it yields CASSESQTGTEQYF.

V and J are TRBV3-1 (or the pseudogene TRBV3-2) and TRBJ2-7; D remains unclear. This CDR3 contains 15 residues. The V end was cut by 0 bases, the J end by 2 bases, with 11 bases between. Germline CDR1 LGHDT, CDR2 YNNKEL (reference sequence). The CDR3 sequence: CASSQDWNTAYEQYF. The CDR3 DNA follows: TGTGCCAGCAGCCAAGATTGGAATACAGCCTACGAGCAGTACTTC.

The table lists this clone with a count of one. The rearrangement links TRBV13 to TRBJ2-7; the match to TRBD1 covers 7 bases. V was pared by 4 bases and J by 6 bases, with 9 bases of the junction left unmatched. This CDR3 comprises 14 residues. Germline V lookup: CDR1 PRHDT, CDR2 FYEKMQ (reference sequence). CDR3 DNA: TGTGCCAGCAGCTCCACCCCTACAGGGGTCGAGCAGTACTTC. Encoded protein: CASSSTPTGVEQYF.

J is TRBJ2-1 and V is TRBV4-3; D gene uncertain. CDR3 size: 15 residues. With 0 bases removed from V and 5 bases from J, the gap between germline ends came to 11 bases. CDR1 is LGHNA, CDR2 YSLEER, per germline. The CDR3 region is CASSQDLTTNNEQFF. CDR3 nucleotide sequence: TGCGCCAGCAGCCAAGATCTGACGACAAACAATGAGCAGTTCTTC.

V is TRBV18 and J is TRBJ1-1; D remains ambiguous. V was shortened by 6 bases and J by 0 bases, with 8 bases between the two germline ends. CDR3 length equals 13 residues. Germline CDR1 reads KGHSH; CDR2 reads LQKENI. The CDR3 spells CASSPSVNTEAFF. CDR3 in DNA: TGTGCCAGCTCCCCCTCGGTGAACACTGAAGCTTTCTTT. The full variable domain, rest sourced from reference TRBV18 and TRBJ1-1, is NAGVMQNPRHLVRRRGQEARLRCSPMKGHSHVYWYRQLPEEGLKFMVYLQKENIIDESGMPKERFSAEFPKEGPSILRIQQVVRGDSAAYFCASSPSVNTEAFFGQGTRLTVV.

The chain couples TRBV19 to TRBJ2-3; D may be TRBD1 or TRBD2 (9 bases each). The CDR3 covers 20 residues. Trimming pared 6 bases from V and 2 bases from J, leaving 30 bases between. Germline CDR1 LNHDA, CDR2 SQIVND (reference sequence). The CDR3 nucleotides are TGTGCCAGTAGATCACGAAGGACAGGGGTGACTAGCGGCCCCACAGATACGCAGTATTTT. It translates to CASRSRRTGVTSGPTDTQYF.

The CDR3 region has the DNA TGTGCCAGTACCACGACAGGGAGCACTGAAGCTTTCTTT. It yields the protein CASTTTGSTEAFF. V usage is TRBV19 and J usage is TRBJ1-1, with 7 bases that match TRBD1. This CDR3 comprises 13 residues. V was pared by 7 bases and J by 4 bases, with 6 bases of the junction left unmatched. The germline gives CDR1 LNHDA, CDR2 SQIVND (reference sequence).

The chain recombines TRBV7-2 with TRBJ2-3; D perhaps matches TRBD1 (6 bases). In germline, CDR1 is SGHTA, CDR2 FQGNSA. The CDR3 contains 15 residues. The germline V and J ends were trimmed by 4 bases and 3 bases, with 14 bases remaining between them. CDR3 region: CASSSWDKGTDTQYF. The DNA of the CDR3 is TGTGCCAGCAGCTCTTGGGACAAGGGGACAGATACGCAGTATTTT.

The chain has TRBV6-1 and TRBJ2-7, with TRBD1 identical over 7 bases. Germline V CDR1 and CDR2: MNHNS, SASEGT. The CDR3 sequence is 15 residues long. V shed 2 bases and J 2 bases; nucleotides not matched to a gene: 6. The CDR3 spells CASSESKGAPYEQYF. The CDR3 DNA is TGTGCCAGCAGTGAATCGAAGGGGGCGCCCTACGAGCAGTACTTC.

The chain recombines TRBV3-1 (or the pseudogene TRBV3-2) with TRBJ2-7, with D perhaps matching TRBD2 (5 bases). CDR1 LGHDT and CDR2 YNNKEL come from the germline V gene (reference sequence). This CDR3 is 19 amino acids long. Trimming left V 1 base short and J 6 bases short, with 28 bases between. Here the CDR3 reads CASSQALKGDAVEVSEQYF. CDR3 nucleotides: TGTGCCAGCAGCCAAGCCTTAAAGGGCGATGCTGTGGAGGTAAGCGAGCAGTACTTC.

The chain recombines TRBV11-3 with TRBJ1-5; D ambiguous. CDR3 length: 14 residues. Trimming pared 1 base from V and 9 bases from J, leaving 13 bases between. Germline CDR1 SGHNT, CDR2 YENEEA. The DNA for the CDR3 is TGTGCCAGCAGCTTAGGGGCAGGCGATGGGCCCCAGCATTTT. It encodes CASSLGAGDGPQHF. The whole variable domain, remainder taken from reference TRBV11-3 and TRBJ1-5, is EAGVVQSPRYKIIEKKQPVAFWCNPISGHNTLYWYLQNLGQGPELLIRYENEEAVDDSQLPKDRFSAERLKGVDSTLKIQPAELGDSAVYLCASSLGAGDGPQHFGDGTRLSIL.

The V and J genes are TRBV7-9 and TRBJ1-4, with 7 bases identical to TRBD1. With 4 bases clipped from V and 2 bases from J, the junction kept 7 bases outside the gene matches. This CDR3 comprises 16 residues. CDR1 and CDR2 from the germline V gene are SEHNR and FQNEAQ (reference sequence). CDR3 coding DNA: TGTGCCAGCAGCTACAGGGGAGGTACGACTAATGAAAAACTGTTTTTT. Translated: CASSYRGGTTNEKLFF.

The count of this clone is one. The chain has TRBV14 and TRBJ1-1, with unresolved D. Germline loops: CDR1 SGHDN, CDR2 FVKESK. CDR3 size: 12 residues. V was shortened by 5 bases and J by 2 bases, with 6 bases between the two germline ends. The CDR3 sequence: CASSFSNTEAFF. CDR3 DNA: TGTGCCAGCAGCTTTTCAAACACTGAAGCTTTCTTT.

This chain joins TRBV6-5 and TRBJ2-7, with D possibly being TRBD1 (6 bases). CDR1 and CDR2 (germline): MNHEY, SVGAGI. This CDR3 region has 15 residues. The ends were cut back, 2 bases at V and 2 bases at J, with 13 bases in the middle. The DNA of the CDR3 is TGTGCCAGCAGTTACGGGTCGTCAGGGGCCTACGAGCAGTACTTC. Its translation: CASSYGSSGAYEQYF.

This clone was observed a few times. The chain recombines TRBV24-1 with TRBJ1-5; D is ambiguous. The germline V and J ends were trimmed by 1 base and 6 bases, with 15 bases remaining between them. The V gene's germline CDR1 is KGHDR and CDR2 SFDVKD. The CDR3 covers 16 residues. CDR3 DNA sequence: TGTGCCACCAGTGATTTCGGGAAAGGGCCAGCTCAGCCCCAGCATTTT. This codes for CATSDFGKGPAQPQHF.

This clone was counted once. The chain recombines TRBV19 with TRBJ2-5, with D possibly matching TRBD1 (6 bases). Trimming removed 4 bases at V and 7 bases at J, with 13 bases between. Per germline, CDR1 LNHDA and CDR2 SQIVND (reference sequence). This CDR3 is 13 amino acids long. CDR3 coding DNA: TGTGCCAGTAGTACCCGGGACACGGGGACCCAGTACTTC. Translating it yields CASSTRDTGTQYF.

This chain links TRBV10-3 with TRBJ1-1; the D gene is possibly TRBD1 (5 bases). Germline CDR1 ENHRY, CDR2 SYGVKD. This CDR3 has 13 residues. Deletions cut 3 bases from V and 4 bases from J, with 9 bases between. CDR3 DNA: TGTGCCATCAGTGAAGCAGGGCGCACTGAAGCTTTCTTT. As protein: CAISEAGRTEAFF.

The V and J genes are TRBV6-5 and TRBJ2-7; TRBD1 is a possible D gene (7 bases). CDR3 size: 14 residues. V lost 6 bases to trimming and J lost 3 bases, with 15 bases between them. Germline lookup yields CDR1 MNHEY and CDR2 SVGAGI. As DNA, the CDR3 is TGTGCCAGCAGCGTCTCAGGGGGAGGCTACGAGCAGTACTTC. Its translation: CASSVSGGGYEQYF.